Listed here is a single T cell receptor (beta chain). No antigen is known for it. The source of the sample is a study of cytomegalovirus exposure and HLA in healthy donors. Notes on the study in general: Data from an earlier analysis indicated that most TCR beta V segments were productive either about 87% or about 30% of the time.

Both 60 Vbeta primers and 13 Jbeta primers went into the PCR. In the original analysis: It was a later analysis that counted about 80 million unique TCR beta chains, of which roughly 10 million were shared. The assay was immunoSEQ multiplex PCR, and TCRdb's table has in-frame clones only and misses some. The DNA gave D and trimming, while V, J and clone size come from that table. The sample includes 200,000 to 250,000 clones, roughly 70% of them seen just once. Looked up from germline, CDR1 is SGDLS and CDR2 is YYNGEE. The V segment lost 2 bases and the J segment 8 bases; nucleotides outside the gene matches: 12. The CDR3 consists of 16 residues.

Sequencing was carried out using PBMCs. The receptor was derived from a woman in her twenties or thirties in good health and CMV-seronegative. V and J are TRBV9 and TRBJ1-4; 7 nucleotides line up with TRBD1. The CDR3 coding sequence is TGTGCCAGCAGCGTTTCGCCGGGACAGTCTGGGGAAAAACTGTTTTTT. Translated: CASSVSPGQSGEKLFF.